The clone carrying this TCR beta chain has a handful of counts. Its specificity is unknown. This sample is drawn from a study of cytomegalovirus exposure and HLA in healthy donors. Germline V gene data show CDR1 as KGHSH and CDR2 as LQKENI. The CDR3 spans 14 residues. Between the trimmed V and J ends, which lost 4 bases and 0 bases, there was a span of 9 bases. Study outcomes and limitations: In a later analysis, 17,000 or so TCR beta sequences were associated with HLA alleles at 0.05 false discovery rate. For presence/absence analyses, sequencing depth was assumed to be roughly uniform across donors.

The PCR was carried out with 60 Vbeta primers and 13 Jbeta primers. Measured with immunoSEQ multiplex PCR; TCRdb has only the in-frame clones, and not every one. This repertoire shows about 160,000 clones, around three quarters found once; its top ten account for 1%. The chain couples TRBV18 to TRBJ2-5; maybe TRBD1 (6 bases). The origin of this receptor is a woman in her forties or fifties in good health and CMV-seropositive. Sequencing was performed on PBMCs. This chain's CDR3 is CASSLGTNQETQYF. The CDR3 DNA reads TGTGCCAGCTCACTAGGGACAAACCAAGAGACCCAGTACTTC.